This T cell receptor (beta chain) emerged from a study of T cell responses to AZD1222 COVID-19 vaccine (dated by TCRdb to 2020 to 2022). At the level of the whole study: A total of about 240 trial participants underwent TCR sequencing, of whom 207 received two doses of AZD1222 and about 26 received two doses of the MenACWY control vaccine. Trial participants were enrolled into age subgroups of 18-55, 56-69 and 70-plus years, which contained around 150, 28 and 57 TCR-sequenced participants, respectively. General study outcomes and caveats: Conclusions about previously exposed vaccinees were limited because only five to seven AZD1222 recipients were SARS-CoV-2 seropositive at baseline. Reportedly, close to half of the unique spike-specific TCRs recognized epitopes lying outside the regions that are mutated in the B.1.351 and B.1.1.7 variants. The vaccine-associated CD4 TCRs covered the entire spike protein, and the dominant responses fell in regions 160-218 and 743-854. After two AZD1222 doses, spike-specific TCR breadth and depth were significantly higher than at day 0 and than in MenACWY recipients. Participants were mostly white British and included more females than males, and it was suggested by the authors that clonal diversity may have been underestimated. Because no day 14 peak-response samples were available, repertoires were characterized only after the peak T cell response. The 56-69-year group was small, and its depth increase did not reach significance, likely because of low power.

The CDR3 regions of human TCRbeta chains were subjected to immunosequencing. Turning to the authors' computational methods: TCRs in the repertoires were matched against a reference library of SARS-CoV-2-specific TCRs that had been generated with the MIRA antigen-specificity platform. Breadth meant the fraction of unique TCRs that were SARS-CoV-2-associated, whereas depth meant the fraction of total T cells that were SARS-CoV-2-associated. Each spike-specific TCR was assigned to its reactive spike region and to a CD4 or CD8 class using the MIRA data. Log10-transformed breadth and depth values were compared by one-way ANOVA with Sidak's multiple comparisons tests. The table was pulled from immuneACCESS by TCRdb, which kept in-frame rearrangements only. Such tables lose some clones; where checked, under half of the loss comes from unresolved V genes, and the rest has no known cause. V and J calls and clone size are as listed in that table; D and trimming were resolved from the DNA. A total of approximately 90,000 clones appear in this sample, around 91% of them only once. Together, the top ten hold approximately 5% of the sample.

The CDR3 measures 15 amino acids from cysteine to phenylalanine. The kept DNA is CDR3 alone, 45 bases in frame from the first base. The germline V end is reduced by 2 bases and the J end by 3 bases; junction bases left unmatched: 5. The germline V gene specifies SNHLY as CDR1 and FYNNEI as CDR2. As concerns this clone: Its specific antigen is unknown. Nothing much larger sits one base from this clone, and base qualities are not available.

In light of the paper, this sample's time point label describes: about 28 days (+/-7) after the second vaccine dose. AZD1222 recipients with second doses at about 4 weeks or about 12 weeks were pooled, because spike-specific TCR depth and breadth did not differ between schedules. Samples from vaccinated people were obtained from the UK trials COV001 and COV002, which included a single-blind randomized controlled phase 2/3 trial of AZD1222 (ChAdOx1 nCoV-19) in healthy adults. For TCRbeta chain sequencing, PBMC samples were collected from trial participants at day 0 and at day 28 after the second dose.

The specimen was peripheral blood, collected 28 days after the second AZD1222 dose. The rearrangement combines TRBV2 with TRBJ1-2, with 8 junctional bases fitting TRBD1. This receptor was taken from an adult who received the AZD1222 COVID-19 vaccine. The CDR3 sequence is CASSERQGAHYGYTF. The sequence in DNA is TGTGCCAGCAGTGAAAGGCAGGGGGCGCACTATGGCTACACCTTC.